The rows below give T cell receptor beta chains drawn from one sample of a study of beta chain features in type 1 diabetes. Profiling relied on immunoSEQ multiplex PCR, and the TCRdb table lists in-frame clones only, not all of them. The table shows about 700,000 clones, with roughly 13% occurring only once. Sequences were obtained from naive CD4+ T cells from blood. The source of these receptors is a man younger than 35 with type 1 diabetes. The CDR3 runs from the conserved cysteine through the conserved F or W. The D gene is left open where the match is weak. The size entry is marked missing in some rows and otherwise reads once, few, many or a size class.

TRBV7-2	few	TRBJ1-1	TRBD1	16	TGTGCCAGCAGCTCCTGGCGGACAGGGATGAACACTGAAGCTTTCTTT	CASSSWRTGMNTEAFF
TRBV9	.	TRBJ2-1	TRBD2	17	TGTGCCAGCAGCGTAACTAGCGGGGGAGGTTCCTACAATGAGCAGTTCTTC	CASSVTSGGGSYNEQFF
TRBV18	.	TRBJ1-1	.	14	TGTGCCAGCTCACCCCCCATCAGGGACACTGAAGCTTTCTTT	CASSPPIRDTEAFF
TRBV30	few	TRBJ1-1	.	14	TGTGCCTGGAGTGCACTAATTCGGGACACTGAAGCTTTCTTT	CAWSALIRDTEAFF
TRBV27	few	TRBJ2-7	TRBD1	14	TGTGCCAGCAAATGGGGACAGGGGGTCTACGAGCAGTACTTC	CASKWGQGVYEQYF
TRBV5-1	.	TRBJ2-4	TRBD1	14	TGCGCCAGCAGCCATACAGGGGGCTATGGCATTCAGTACTTC	CASSHTGGYGIQYF
TRBV2	.	TRBJ1-2	.	14	TGTGCCAGCAGTGAAATAGCCCCTAACTATGGCTACACCTTC	CASSEIAPNYGYTF
TRBV7-2	few	TRBJ1-5	.	18	TGTGCCAGCAGCTTCGCTAGTTGGGGCTACCGGGACAATCAGCCCCAGCATTTT	CASSFASWGYRDNQPQHF
TRBV7-6	.	TRBJ2-6	.	13	TGTGCCAGCAGCTCATCTGGGGCCAACGTCCTGACTTTC	CASSSSGANVLTF
TRBV15	few	TRBJ1-5	.	15	TGTGCCACCAGCAGAGATCGGAGTCCTAATCAGCCCCAGCATTTT	CATSRDRSPNQPQHF
TRBV7-9	.	TRBJ1-2	.	16	TGTGCCAGCAGCTTGGGGTCTAGGGGGTCCCAGCAGGGCTACACCTTC	CASSLGSRGSQQGYTF
TRBV30	.	TRBJ1-3	.	14	TGTGCCTGGAGGAGGGGGGATTTCGGAAACACCATATATTTT	CAWRRGDFGNTIYF
TRBV2	few	TRBJ1-1	TRBD1	14	TGTGCCACTCACGGGACAGTCTCGTGGGCTGAAGCTTTCTTT	CATHGTVSWAEAFF
TRBV9	.	TRBJ1-2	.	15	TGTGCCAGCAGCGTAGATCCGGGGGTTGAAGGGGGCTACACCTTC	CASSVDPGVEGGYTF
TRBV28	few	TRBJ2-7	.	16	TGTGCCAGCAGTGGGGGGGACAGCCGATCCTCCTACGAGCAGTACTTC	CASSGGDSRSSYEQYF
TRBV28	.	TRBJ1-2	.	11	TGTGCCACCGGACAGAGCTATGGCTACACCTTC	CATGQSYGYTF
TRBV10-3	few	TRBJ1-1	.	13	TGTGCCATCACAGGGGTTTTGAACACTGAAGCTTTCTTT	CAITGVLNTEAFF
TRBV4-1	few	TRBJ1-5	.	15	TGCGCCAGCAGCCAAGATACGTTGAGGGGTCAGCCCCAGCATTTT	CASSQDTLRGQPQHF
TRBV11-2	.	TRBJ2-3	.	15	TGTGCCAGCAGCTTAGGCCTTGGCCGAGCAGATACGCAGTATTTT	CASSLGLGRADTQYF
TRBV2	.	TRBJ2-3	.	12	TGTGCCAGCAGTGACGGTTTTGATACGCAGTATTTT	CASSDGFDTQYF
TRBV28	.	TRBJ2-1	.	13	TGTGCCAGCACAGGGTGGACCTACAATGAGCAGTTCTTC	CASTGWTYNEQFF
TRBV5-4	few	TRBJ2-1	TRBD1	16	TGTGCCAGCAGCTTGAGGGACAGCCCCCGTCGTAATGAGCAGTTCTTC	CASSLRDSPRRNEQFF
TRBV5-1	.	TRBJ2-5	.	12	TGCGCCAGCAGCTTGGAATGGGTGCCTCAGTACTTC	CASSLEWVPQYF
TRBV6-5	few	TRBJ1-2	.	14	TGTGCCAGCAGCGGCCTGGGCAGCTGGGGCGGCTACACCTTC	CASSGLGSWGGYTF
TRBV5-6	.	TRBJ1-1	.	13	TGTGCCAGCAGCGGGGACATTTACACTGAAGCTTTCTTT	CASSGDIYTEAFF
TRBV29-1	few	TRBJ2-3	.	14	TGCAGCGTTGCGGGACGGCTAAACACAGATACGCAGTATTTT	CSVAGRLNTDTQYF
TRBV11-2	few	TRBJ2-7	.	13	TGTGCCAGCAGCTTAGGAGGGGACTACGAGCAGTACTTC	CASSLGGDYEQYF
TRBV5-6	few	TRBJ2-1	.	13	TGTGCCAGCAGCCAGACAGGAAACAATGAGCAGTTCTTC	CASSQTGNNEQFF
TRBV7-9	few	TRBJ2-3	TRBD1	16	TGTGCCAGCAGCTTAGCGGGACAGGGGGCGAGGGATACGCAGTATTTT	CASSLAGQGARDTQYF
TRBV19	few	TRBJ1-5	.	12	TGTGCCACCTGGGGGGTGAATCAGCCCCAGCATTTT	CATWGVNQPQHF
TRBV29-1	few	TRBJ2-3	TRBD1	15	TGCAGCGCCGATGGACAGGGCCGATGGCGAGATACGCAGTATTTT	CSADGQGRWRDTQYF
TRBV29-1	few	TRBJ2-3	TRBD2	15	TGCAGCGTTGAAGGCCAGCGGGGGCACACAGATACGCAGTATTTT	CSVEGQRGHTDTQYF
TRBV2	.	TRBJ2-7	.	13	TGTGCCAGCACCTTTGACACCACCTACGAGCAGTACTTC	CASTFDTTYEQYF
TRBV5-4	.	TRBJ2-7	.	17	TGTGCCAGCAGCTTGGACTCCGCCGGGACGGTGAGCTACGAGCAGTACTTC	CASSLDSAGTVSYEQYF
TRBV30	few	TRBJ1-5	TRBD1	14	TGTGCCTGGAGCCAGACAGGGGCTGGCCAGCCCCAGCATTTT	CAWSQTGAGQPQHF
TRBV7-2	.	TRBJ2-1	TRBD1	14	TGTGCCAGCAGCTTTGGACAGGGTAGGGGTGAGCAGTTCTTC	CASSFGQGRGEQFF
TRBV11-2	.	TRBJ2-5	.	13	TGTGCCAGCAGCTTTGGGATTCAAGAGACCCAGTACTTC	CASSFGIQETQYF
TRBV6-5	few	TRBJ2-5	TRBD2	15	TGTGCCAGCAGTTACTTAGCGGGGGGAGGCTTGACCCAGTACTTC	CASSYLAGGGLTQYF
TRBV29-1	.	TRBJ2-5	TRBD2	14	TGCAGCGTTGTACTAGCGGGGGGGCGAGAGACCCAGTACTTC	CSVVLAGGRETQYF
TRBV21-1	few	TRBJ2-5	.	10	TGTGCCAGCAGCAGGGAGACCCAGTACTTC	CASSRETQYF
TRBV9	few	TRBJ2-3	TRBD2	14	TGTGCCAGACCGGGAGGCGGGGGCACAGATACGCAGTATTTT	CARPGGGGTDTQYF
TRBV18	.	TRBJ1-1	.	15	TGTGCCAGCTCACCCGCGGAAGGGGTGAACACTGAAGCTTTCTTT	CASSPAEGVNTEAFF
TRBV29-1	.	TRBJ2-5	TRBD2	13	TGCAGCGTTGGGCTAGCGGGACAAGAGACCCAGTACTTC	CSVGLAGQETQYF
TRBV9	.	TRBJ2-5	TRBD2	15	TGTGCCAGCAGCGTAGCTGGGCGGGGGGAAGAGACCCAGTACTTC	CASSVAGRGEETQYF
TRBV2	.	TRBJ2-3	TRBD2	15	TGTGCCAGCAGTGAGGAAGTAGCGGGAGGCCATACGCAGTATTTT	CASSEEVAGGHTQYF
TRBV7-9	.	TRBJ1-5	.	14	TGTGCCAGCAGCTTATCTAGGGGAAATCAGCCCCAGCATTTT	CASSLSRGNQPQHF
TRBV5-6	.	TRBJ1-6	.	15	TGTGCCAGCAGCGCCACAGGGCTGTATAATTCACCCCTCCACTTT	CASSATGLYNSPLHF
TRBV10-2	few	TRBJ2-7	TRBD1	13	TGCGCCAGCAGGGGACAGGCCTCCTACGAGCAGTACTTC	CASRGQASYEQYF
TRBV30	.	TRBJ1-1	.	14	TGTGCCTGGAGCGACACCCAAGTGAACACTGAAGCTTTCTTT	CAWSDTQVNTEAFF
TRBV9	few	TRBJ2-2	TRBD1	16	TGTGCCAGCAGCACTCGGACAGGGCTGGACACCGGGGAGCTGTTTTTT	CASSTRTGLDTGELFF
TRBV6-4	.	TRBJ1-1	.	14	TGTGCCAGCAGTGTGACGGGGTGGAACACTGAAGCTTTCTTT	CASSVTGWNTEAFF
TRBV7-9	.	TRBJ1-1	.	13	TGTGCCAGCAGCTTCGCAGGGGACACTGAAGCTTTCTTT	CASSFAGDTEAFF
TRBV7-2	few	TRBJ2-3	.	15	TGTGCCAGCAGCTTAGGGGGGAGAAGCACAGATACGCAGTATTTT	CASSLGGRSTDTQYF
TRBV7-9	.	TRBJ2-7	TRBD2	16	TGTGCCAGCAGCTTAGGCAGCGGGGGGACCTACTACGAGCAGTACTTC	CASSLGSGGTYYEQYF
TRBV6-1	few	TRBJ2-1	.	11	TGTGCCAGCAGTGAAAGGGCAGAGCAGTTCTTC	CASSERAEQFF
TRBV2	few	TRBJ2-1	.	11	TGTGCCAGCAGTGAATCGACGCGGGAGTTCTTC	CASSESTREFF
TRBV6-6	.	TRBJ1-6	TRBD1	15	TGTGCCAGCAGCCCAATGGGCAGGGGGAGTTCACCCCTCCACTTT	CASSPMGRGSSPLHF
TRBV6-5	few	TRBJ1-1	.	13	TGTGCCAGCAGTTTTCAGGGGAACACTGAAGCTTTCTTT	CASSFQGNTEAFF